These 9 T cell receptor beta chains were sequenced from one sample in a study of T cell repertoires in cytomegalovirus infection. TCRdb reprocessed the reads with MiXCR, giving one entry per CDR3 protein. The sample holds about 740,000 distinct CDR3 sequences; 35% are singletons and the top ten take about 2.8%. Sequenced sample: PBMCs. Source of these receptors: a human donor in good health (CMV status not recorded). Some clones in this sample may be carry-over from other donors' samples.

This clonotype was counted once. This chain links TRBV19 with TRBJ1-2; the D is unclear. The V end was cut by 6 bases, the J end by 10 bases, with 15 bases between. This CDR3 has 12 residues. Germline V gives CDR1 LNHDA, CDR2 SQIVND (reference sequence). The DNA of the CDR3 is TGTGCCAGTAGCGTGTCAGTTGGCGACTACACCTTC. This translates into CASSVSVGDYTF.

About this clonotype: Relative to the germline gene, one junction end is altered; a read error may explain this. The genes are TRBV6-5 and TRBJ1-6, with D possibly TRBD1 on 6 matching bases. Looked up from germline, CDR1 is MNHEY and CDR2 is SVGAGI. The CDR3 runs 15 residues. The CDR3 coding sequence is TGTGCCAGCAGACAAGCCTCAGGGGATGTTTCACCCCTCCCCTTT. Residues: CASRQASGDVSPLPF.

This clonotype appeared a few times. This sequence joins TRBV12-3 or TRBV12-4 and TRBJ1-5; D remains ambiguous. Trimming removed 5 bases at V and 2 bases at J, with 10 bases between. CDR3 length equals 14 residues. CDR3 in amino acids: CASSPRPGNQPQHF. The CDR3 coding sequence is TGTGCCAGCAGTCCTCGGCCGGGCAATCAGCCCCAGCATTTT.

This clonotype was observed a few times. At one end the junction does not follow the germline gene, possibly because of a read error. V usage is TRBV7-6 and J usage is TRBJ2-2; D may be TRBD1 (5 bases). The CDR3 is made up of 14 amino acids. Germline V gives CDR1 SGHVS, CDR2 FNYEAQ. The CDR3 protein is CASRETGNTGELFF. The CDR3 coding sequence is TGTGCTAGCAGGGAAACAGGGAACACCGGGGAGCTGTTTTTT.

This clonotype was detected only a few times. The rearrangement links TRBV6-6 to TRBJ2-3; 11 bases match TRBD2. There are 14 residues in the CDR3. In germline, CDR1 is MNHNY, CDR2 SVGAGI (reference sequence). With 8 bases clipped from V and 6 bases from J, the junction kept 7 bases outside the gene matches. The CDR3 DNA reads TGTGCCAGCTCCTTTGCTAGCGGGGGGGATACGCAGTATTTT. Protein product: CASSFASGGDTQYF.

Concerning this clonotype itself: This may arise from a read error, as a much more abundant clone is one base away. This chain connects TRBV7-2 to TRBJ1-6; 7 nucleotides line up with TRBD1. CDR1 is SGHTA and CDR2 is FQGNSA in the germline V gene. The CDR3 is 15 residues long. CDR3 residues: CASSARQGNNSPIHF. The CDR3 bases are TGTGCCAGCAGCGCCCGACAGGGTAATAATTCACCCATCCACTTT.

This clonotype was observed many times. The chain has TRBV11-2 and TRBJ2-2, with TRBD2 matching 8 bases. Looked up from germline, CDR1 is SGHAT and CDR2 is FQNNGV. V lost 0 bases and J lost 8; bases outside the gene matches: 8. The CDR3 covers 16 residues. The CDR3 loop is CASSLDLGGRKGELFF. CDR3 nucleotide sequence: TGTGCCAGCAGCTTAGATCTGGGCGGGAGGAAGGGGGAGCTGTTTTTT.

This clonotype was observed a few times. The rearrangement links TRBV5-6 to TRBJ1-4; TRBD1 aligns across 7 bases. Looked up from germline, CDR1 is SGHDT and CDR2 is YYEEEE. V shed 2 bases, J shed 8 bases, and the junction held 6 bases outside the gene matches. The CDR3 runs to 14 residues. DNA of the CDR3: TGTGCCAGCAGCTTACGGACAGGAAGAGAAAAACTGTTTTTT. This sequence encodes CASSLRTGREKLFF. The whole variable domain, filled in from reference TRBV5-6 and TRBJ1-4, reads DAGVTQSPTHLIKTRGQQVTLRCSPKSGHDTVSWYQQALGQGPQFIFQYYEEEERQRGNFPDRFSGHQFPNYSSELNVNALLLGDSALYLCASSLRTGREKLFFGSGTQLSVL.

The chain recombines TRBV28 with TRBJ2-7, with a tentative D call TRBD2 (6 bases). The V gene's germline CDR1 is MDHEN and CDR2 SYDVKM. V lost 4 bases to trimming and J lost 5 bases, with 12 bases between them. CDR3 length: 13 residues. CDR3 loop: CASSSSIADEQYF. The CDR3 coding sequence is TGTGCCAGCAGTTCCTCCATAGCGGACGAGCAGTACTTC.